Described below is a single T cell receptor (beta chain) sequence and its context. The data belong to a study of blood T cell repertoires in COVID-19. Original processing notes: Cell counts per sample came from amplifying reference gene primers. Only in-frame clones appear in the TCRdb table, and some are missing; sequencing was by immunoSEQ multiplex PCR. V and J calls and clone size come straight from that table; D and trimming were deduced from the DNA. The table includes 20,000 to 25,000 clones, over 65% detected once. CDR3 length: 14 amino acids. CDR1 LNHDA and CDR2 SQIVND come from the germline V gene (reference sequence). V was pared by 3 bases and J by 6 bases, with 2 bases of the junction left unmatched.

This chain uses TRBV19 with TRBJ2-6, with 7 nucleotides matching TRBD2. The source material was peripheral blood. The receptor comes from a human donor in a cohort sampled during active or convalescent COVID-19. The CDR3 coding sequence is TGTGCCAGTAGTATTACTAGCGAGGCCAACGTCCTGACTTTC. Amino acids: CASSITSEANVLTF.